The 12 T cell receptor beta chains below come from one sample, sequenced in a study of naive and memory T cell subsets. This sample's treatment: skin biopsy from PPD injection site in Mantoux-positive individual. The library had UMIs added by 3' ligation of an oligonucleotide to TCR cDNA. The SP2 primer and nested alpha and beta constant region primers amplified ligated cDNA in four rounds. TCRdb passed the UMI-ligation and nested PCR reads through MiXCR, listing each CDR3 protein once. The data hold around 31,000 distinct CDR3 sequences, with about 6.7% observed a single time. Sample: skin, taken from a tuberculin skin test site. The receptor set was obtained from an adult in good health.

This clonotype was detected ten times or more. The chain is built from TRBV2 and TRBJ2-2, with TRBD2 matching 7 bases. J was trimmed by 1 base and V by 4 bases; bases with no gene match: 3. The CDR3 has 15 residues. Germline V gives CDR1 SNHLY, CDR2 FYNNEI. The CDR3 DNA reads as TGTGCCAGCAGTGCCTTAGCGGGGAACACCGGGGAGCTGTTTTTT. This sequence encodes CASSALAGNTGELFF.

There are many counts of this clonotype. V gene TRBV9 combines with J gene TRBJ2-7, with TRBD1 matching over 7 bases. Germline assignment: CDR1 SGDLS and CDR2 YYNGEE. The CDR3 has 15 residues. After removal of 4 bases from V and 3 bases from J, the junction contained 10 bases not matched to a gene. This chain's CDR3 is CASSPRPTGLYEQYF. Here the CDR3 DNA reads TGTGCCAGCAGCCCCCGCCCGACAGGGCTCTACGAGCAGTACTTC.

The table lists this clonotype with many counts. This chain connects TRBV6-5 to TRBJ2-2; 7 bases agree with TRBD1. The germline CDR1 and CDR2 sequences are MNHEY and SVGAGI. This CDR3 is 13 amino acids long. V shed 8 bases, J shed 4 bases, and the junction held 4 bases outside the gene matches. This CDR3 reads CASETGSTGELFF. In DNA, the CDR3 is TGTGCCAGCGAGACAGGGTCCACCGGGGAGCTGTTTTTT.

This clonotype occurred many times. The V gene is TRBV12-3 or TRBV12-4, the J gene TRBJ1-1; D remains unclear. Trimming stripped 3 bases from V and 1 base from J, with 3 bases between. The CDR3 is 12 amino acids. The DNA of the CDR3 is TGTGCCAGCAGTTTGGGGAACACTGAAGCTTTCTTT. It is translated as CASSLGNTEAFF.

This clonotype was found a few times. The rearrangement joins TRBV4-1 to TRBJ2-5, with TRBD2 matching over 9 bases. The CDR3 is 17 residues long. Per the germline V gene, CDR1 is MGHRA and CDR2 is YSYEKL. V was pared by 0 bases and J by 5 bases, with 10 bases of the junction left unmatched. The CDR3 DNA reads as TGCGCCAGCAGCCAAGATCCAGGCGGGGGGGCCCGGGAGACCCAGTACTTC. This translates into CASSQDPGGGARETQYF.

This sequence joins TRBV5-4 and TRBJ1-2, with D perhaps matching TRBD1 (5 bases). CDR3 length: 13 residues. Looked up from germline, CDR1 is SGHNT and CDR2 is YYREEE (reference sequence). Trimming left V 5 bases short and J 7 bases short, with 15 bases between. The CDR3 region has the DNA TGTGCCAGCAGTCAGACAGCCTCGAGTGGCTACACCTTC. Protein product: CASSQTASSGYTF.

This clonotype was seen many times. V gene TRBV5-1 combines with J gene TRBJ2-7, with D possibly being TRBD1 (6 bases). This CDR3 has 15 residues. Germline V gives CDR1 SGHRS, CDR2 YFSETQ. V lost 2 bases and J 4 bases, leaving 16 bases between the germline ends. The CDR3 nucleotides read TGCGCCAGCAGCTTAGCTCCCGGGACACTATACGAGCAGTACTTC. This sequence encodes CASSLAPGTLYEQYF.

V is TRBV7-9 and J is TRBJ2-1; D might be TRBD2 (6 bases). V was pared by 0 bases and J by 5 bases, with 11 bases between. This CDR3 is built from 15 residues. Germline loops: CDR1 SEHNR, CDR2 FQNEAQ (reference sequence). The CDR3 nucleotides are TGTGCCAGCAGCTTAGCGCTGGGGGGACACAATGAGCAGTTCTTC. Protein product: CASSLALGGHNEQFF.

This clonotype was observed at least ten times. The chain recombines TRBV2 with TRBJ2-3; D gene ambiguous. V was cut by 11 bases and J by 6 bases, with 18 bases left in between. The CDR3 spans 13 residues. Germline V gene data show CDR1 as SNHLY and CDR2 as FYNNEI. CDR3 amino acids: CAGSLTVWDTQYF. The CDR3 coding sequence is TGTGCCGGCTCACTAACCGTCTGGGATACGCAGTATTTT.

Points on this clonotype: An end of the junction differs from the germline gene, which may be a read error. The chain recombines TRBV2 with TRBJ2-7, with D tentatively TRBD1 or TRBD2 (5 bases each). This CDR3 is 15 amino acids long. Per the germline V gene, CDR1 is SNHLY and CDR2 is FYNNEI. The CDR3 is CASSEGRGPSYEQYF. In DNA, the CDR3 is TGTGCCAGCAGTGAAGGCCGGGGACCCAGCTACGAACAGTACTTC.

This clonotype was observed many times. J is TRBJ2-3 and V is TRBV2, with D perhaps TRBD1 (6 bases). The CDR3 length is 16 residues. In germline, CDR1 is SNHLY, CDR2 FYNNEI. Trimming pared 0 bases from V and 2 bases from J, leaving 12 bases between. Here the CDR3 DNA reads TGTGCCAGCAGTGAAGCGCGAGGGGGATCCACAGATACGCAGTATTTT. This gives the protein CASSEARGGSTDTQYF.

This clonotype showed up many times. The gene calls are TRBV7-2 and TRBJ2-7; D is ambiguous. The germline gives CDR1 SGHTA, CDR2 FQGNSA. V was pared by 5 bases and J by 5 bases, with 7 bases between. CDR3 length: 11 amino acids. This CDR3 is CASSVEHEQYF. CDR3 nucleotides: TGTGCCAGCAGCGTGGAGCACGAGCAGTACTTC. Looking up the rest from reference TRBV7-2 and TRBJ2-7 gives the full variable domain: GAGVSQSPSNKVTEKGKDVELRCDPISGHTALYWYRQSLGQGLEFLIYFQGNSAPDKSGLPSDRFSAERTGGSVSTLTIQRTQQEDSAVYLCASSVEHEQYFGPGTRLTVT.